Presented here are 21 T cell receptor beta chains from one specimen sequenced in a study of shared clonotypes between healthy human individuals. The data were produced by immunoSEQ multiplex PCR, yet TCRdb's version contains in-frame clones alone and is incomplete. Of 2,100,000 or so clones in the sample, around 95% were seen once. Sequencing input: naive CD4+ T cells sorted from blood. Sample subset: CD45RA+ positively selected. The receptor set was obtained from a man younger than 35 in good health.

The chain links TRBV7-6 to TRBJ2-7; TRBD1 agrees at 7 bases. This CDR3 is 14 amino acids long. J lost 3 bases, V lost 4 bases, and 6 bases had no gene match. CDR1 and CDR2 (germline): SGHVS, FNYEAQ. The CDR3 DNA follows: TGTGCCAGCAGCTCCCTGTACAGGGGCTACGAGCAGTACTTC. The encoded protein is CASSSLYRGYEQYF.

This rearrangement joins TRBV2 to TRBJ1-1; D not resolved. The CDR3 contains 13 residues. CDR1 is SNHLY and CDR2 is FYNNEI in the germline V gene. The ends were cut back, 4 bases at V and 4 bases at J, with 10 bases in the middle. DNA for the CDR3: TGTGCCAGCAGTGGCACGGGTATCACTGAAGCTTTCTTT. Translating gives CASSGTGITEAFF. Together with reference TRBV2 and TRBJ1-1, the CDR3 gives the full variable domain: EPEVTQTPSHQVTQMGQEVILRCVPISNHLYFYWYRQILGQKVEFLVSFYNNEISEKSEIFDDQFSVERPDGSNFTLKIRSTKLEDSAMYFCASSGTGITEAFFGQGTRLTVV.

For this clone: At the DNA level, this CDR3 is encoded by other sequences in the same sample as well. This sequence joins TRBV5-1 and TRBJ2-1; a weak D match, TRBD2 (6 bases). The CDR3 spans 16 residues. The ends were cut back, 0 bases at V and 0 bases at J, with 10 bases in the middle. Germline CDR1 is SGHRS and CDR2 is YFSETQ. Written as DNA, the CDR3 is TGCGCCAGCAGCTTGGGGGCGGGGAGCTCCTACAATGAGCAGTTCTTC. It translates to CASSLGAGSSYNEQFF. Combining the CDR3 with reference TRBV5-1 and TRBJ2-1 gives the whole variable domain KAGVTQTPRYLIKTRGQQVTLSCSPISGHRSVSWYQQTPGQGLQFLFEYFSETQRNKGNFPGRFSGRQFSNSRSEMNVSTLELGDSALYLCASSLGAGSSYNEQFFGPGTRLTVL.

The V and J genes are TRBV7-6 and TRBJ2-7; TRBD1 matches at 12 bases. This CDR3 region has 16 residues. V lost 6 bases, J lost 5 bases, and 11 bases stayed unmatched. CDR1 and CDR2 from the germline V gene are SGHVS and FNYEAQ. The CDR3 nucleotides are TGTGCCAGCAGTCAAGCGGTGGGACAGGGGGCACACGAGCAGTACTTC. Its protein is CASSQAVGQGAHEQYF.

The V call is TRBV5-4, the J call TRBJ2-7; 9 bases are shared with TRBD1. The CDR3 totals 16 residues. In germline, CDR1 is SGHNT, CDR2 YYREEE (reference sequence). V trimming: 4 bases; J trimming: 2 bases; junction bases outside the gene matches: 10. The chain's CDR3 is CASSTTGQGTTYEQYF. The DNA of the CDR3 is TGTGCCAGCAGCACCACAGGACAGGGGACTACCTACGAGCAGTACTTC.

CDR3 DNA sequence: TGTGCCTGGGACATCGGGCTAGCGGGAGAAGAGCAGTTCTTC. It yields the protein CAWDIGLAGEEQFF. V gene TRBV30 combines with J gene TRBJ2-1; 10 bases agree with TRBD2. V lost 5 bases, J lost 10 bases, and 11 bases stayed unmatched. The CDR3 consists of 14 residues. Germline CDR1 reads GTSNPN; CDR2 reads SVGIG (reference sequence).

The chain carries TRBV2 and TRBJ1-2; TRBD1 agrees at 11 bases. The CDR3 length is 14 residues. CDR1 is SNHLY and CDR2 is FYNNEI in the germline V gene. The J segment lost 5 bases and the V segment lost 6 bases, leaving 5 bases of the junction unmatched. The CDR3 region has the DNA TGTGCCAGCAGCGGACAGGGGGCGAAATATGGCTACACCTTC. Protein product: CASSGQGAKYGYTF.

The rearrangement links TRBV5-1 to TRBJ1-2; 9 bases agree with TRBD1. CDR1 SGHRS and CDR2 YFSETQ come from the germline V gene. V was clipped by 4 bases and J by 5 bases; unmatched bases: 9. The CDR3 is 15 amino acids. For the CDR3, the DNA is TGCGCCAGCAGCCCGGGACAGGGAGGCCCTTATGGCTACACCTTC. This codes for CASSPGQGGPYGYTF.

The chain is built from TRBV6-5 and TRBJ1-2; D not certain. CDR3 length equals 13 residues. V lost 6 bases and J 2 bases, leaving 10 bases between the germline ends. Germline assignment: CDR1 MNHEY and CDR2 SVGAGI. This CDR3 reads CASRPLSNYGYTF. The CDR3 coding sequence is TGTGCCAGCAGACCGCTCTCAAACTATGGCTACACCTTC.

V is TRBV28 and J is TRBJ2-7, with 7 bases matching TRBD1. The germline V gene encodes CDR1 MDHEN and CDR2 SYDVKM. Losses at the gene ends were 7 bases for V and 0 bases for J; bases not matched to a gene: 3. The CDR3 has 13 amino acids. Here the CDR3 reads CASTGDSSYEQYF. For the CDR3, the DNA is TGTGCCAGCACCGGGGACAGCTCCTACGAGCAGTACTTC.

This chain links TRBV21-1 with TRBJ1-2. TRBV21-1 is noted as a pseudogene. The CDR3 has 15 residues. Written as DNA, the CDR3 is TGTGCCAGCAGCAAAGCTGACGGGGGGTTCTATGGCTACACCTTC. Protein product: CASSKADGGFYGYTF.

The chain carries TRBV9 and TRBJ2-1; D unresolved. The germline V gene has CDR1 SGDLS and CDR2 YYNGEE. The CDR3 sequence is 11 residues long. Trimming removed 4 bases at V and 9 bases at J, with 8 bases between. CDR3 protein: CASSLGSEQFF. The CDR3, as DNA: TGTGCCAGCAGCCTCGGTAGTGAGCAGTTCTTC.

This clone was observed a single time. The DNA for the CDR3 is TGTGCCAGCAGTTCCTTGAACAGGGTTGAAGCTTTCTTT. It is translated as CASSSLNRVEAFF. The V gene is TRBV28, the J gene TRBJ1-1; D is perhaps TRBD1 (6 bases). V lost 4 bases to trimming and J lost 7 bases, with 13 bases between them. CDR1 and CDR2 from the germline V gene are MDHEN and SYDVKM. The CDR3 totals 13 residues.

The rearrangement links TRBV9 to TRBJ2-5; TRBD1 matches at 8 bases. The CDR3 has 14 amino acids. The germline gives CDR1 SGDLS, CDR2 YYNGEE. V lost 4 bases and J lost 1; bases outside the gene matches: 3. The CDR3 region has the DNA TGTGCCAGCAGCCACACAGGGGGCCAAGAGACCCAGTACTTC. This encodes CASSHTGGQETQYF.

Remarks on this clone: The same CDR3 also results from other DNA sequences found in this sample. The rearrangement links TRBV7-9 to TRBJ2-7; 7 nucleotides match TRBD1. After removal of 5 bases from V and 4 bases from J, the junction contained 2 bases not matched to a gene. CDR1 and CDR2 (germline): SEHNR, FQNEAQ (reference sequence). The CDR3 extends over 12 amino acids. This CDR3 is CASSAQGYEQYF. DNA of the CDR3: TGTGCCAGCAGCGCACAGGGGTACGAGCAGTACTTC.

The V call is TRBV6-5, the J call TRBJ2-5; perhaps TRBD1 as D (5 bases). The CDR3 sequence is 14 residues long. Looked up from germline, CDR1 is MNHEY and CDR2 is SVGAGI. V was clipped by 0 bases and J by 6 bases, with 11 bases between them. The CDR3 nucleotides are TGTGCCAGCAGTTACTCGCAGGGCCCCCAGACCCAGTACTTC. Translating gives CASSYSQGPQTQYF.

The genes are TRBV10-1 and TRBJ2-2; no clear D gene. V shed 5 bases and J shed 6 bases, with 10 bases lying between them. This CDR3 comprises 13 residues. CDR1 and CDR2 (germline): WNHNN, SYGVQD (reference sequence). In nucleotides, the CDR3 is TGCGCCAGCAGTCTGGATACGGCCGGGGAGCTGTTTTTT. Its translation is CASSLDTAGELFF.

The V gene is TRBV7-9, the J gene TRBJ2-7; 15 positions agree with TRBD2. The CDR3 extends over 13 amino acids. The germline gives CDR1 SEHNR, CDR2 FQNEAQ (reference sequence). V shed 8 bases, J shed 6 bases, and the junction held 2 bases outside the gene matches. Written as DNA, the CDR3 is TGTGCCAGCGGACTAGCGGGAGGGGGCGAGCAGTACTTC. The encoded protein is CASGLAGGGEQYF.

The table lists this clone with a count of one. One junction end does not reproduce the germline sequence, and a read error may be involved. This chain joins TRBV6-5 and TRBJ1-6; a possible D gene is TRBD1 (5 bases). Germline V gene sequence: CDR1 MNHEY, CDR2 SVGAGI. The length of the CDR3 is 9 residues. The CDR3 protein is CASSPGTYF. The CDR3 DNA is TGTGCCAGCAGTCCAGGGACCTACTTT.

This chain joins TRBV6-4 and TRBJ2-5; TRBD2 aligns across 7 bases. Germline V gives CDR1 MRHNA, CDR2 SNTAGT. With 4 bases clipped from V and 2 bases from J, the junction kept 13 bases outside the gene matches. The CDR3 has 17 amino acids. The CDR3 DNA is TGTGCCAGCAGTGCGAAGGACGGAGGGGAGGGTCAAGAGACCCAGTACTTC. Encoded protein: CASSAKDGGEGQETQYF.

V is TRBV2 and J is TRBJ2-3; 10 positions match TRBD2. The length of the CDR3 is 17 residues. J gave up 0 bases and V 5 bases, and 8 bases lay outside the gene matches. The germline V gene encodes CDR1 SNHLY and CDR2 FYNNEI. The CDR3 bases are TGTGCCAGCAGTATGGGACTAGCGATGATTAGCACAGATACGCAGTATTTT. Translation gives CASSMGLAMISTDTQYF.